The 5 T cell receptor beta chains below come from one sample, sequenced in a study of blood T cells in healthy people across ages. With a J-beta primer mix and a sample-barcoded 5' primer, a second PCR ran roughly 6 to 12 cycles. In TCRdb, the 5' RACE reads were re-called with MiXCR into one record per CDR3 protein. This table has hundreds of thousands of distinct CDR3 sequences, over 20% appearing once. The sequencing input was blood. The receptor set was obtained from a man in his 70s in good health.

J is TRBJ1-1 and V is TRBV6-6; TRBD1 matches 7 bases. CDR3 length: 14 amino acids. V lost 6 bases and J lost 1; bases outside the gene matches: 5. Germline V gives CDR1 MNHNY, CDR2 SVGAGI (reference sequence). The CDR3 reads CASRETGENTEAFF. The CDR3 DNA is TGTGCCAGCAGGGAAACAGGGGAGAACACTGAAGCTTTCTTT.

The rearrangement uses TRBV6-1 and TRBJ2-5, with D perhaps matching TRBD2 (6 bases). The V end lost 1 base, the J end lost 3 bases, and 12 bases lay between the germline ends. CDR1 MNHNS and CDR2 SASEGT come from the germline V gene. This CDR3 spans 15 amino acids. CDR3 DNA: TGTGCCAGCAGTGAAGGTTGGGGACTCGAAGAGACCCAGTACTTC. It codes for CASSEGWGLEETQYF.

This clonotype was seen only a few times. The chain employs TRBV12-3 or TRBV12-4 and TRBJ2-4; D is uncertain. Trimming left V 0 bases short and J 0 bases short, with 15 bases between. This CDR3 contains 18 residues. CDR3 nucleotides: TGTGCCAGCAGTTTAGCGCTTGAACAGTTGCTAGCCAAAAACATTCAGTACTTC. Residues: CASSLALEQLLAKNIQYF.

This chain connects TRBV3-1 to TRBJ1-6, with D hard to call. The CDR3 runs to 16 residues. Trimming pared 1 base from V and 5 bases from J, leaving 12 bases between. Germline V gives CDR1 LGHDT, CDR2 YNNKEL (reference sequence). In DNA, the CDR3 is TGTGCCAGCAGCCAAGGGTGGGCAGGCAATAATTCACCCCTCCACTTT. It is translated as CASSQGWAGNNSPLHF.

This chain joins TRBV4-3 and TRBJ2-7, with D unresolved. Per the germline V gene, CDR1 is LGHNA and CDR2 is YSLEER. The ends were cut back, 0 bases at V and 6 bases at J, with 6 bases in the middle. This CDR3 comprises 12 residues. DNA for the CDR3: TGCGCCAGCAGCCAAGATGGCCCCGAGCAGTACGTC. Its translation is CASSQDGPEQYV.